A selection of T cell receptor beta chains follows, all from one sample in a study of blood T cell repertoires in COVID-19. Data came from immunoSEQ multiplex PCR; TCRdb stores just in-frame clones and leaves some out. The sample consists of around 170,000 clones, approximately 89% of them appearing once. The specimen was peripheral blood. These receptors were taken from a woman younger than 45 with acute or convalescent COVID-19. The CDR3 runs from the conserved cysteine through the conserved F or W. Fields, in order: J gene, D gene, clone size, V gene, CDR3 protein, CDR3 DNA. A D gene is named only where the DNA matches it firmly. The size entry is marked missing in some rows and otherwise reads once, few, many or a size class.

J: TRBJ2-2
D: -
size: -
V: TRBV29-1
CDR3: CSACCGGRTGELFF
DNA: TGCAGCGCCTGTTGCGGAGGGAGGACCGGGGAGCTGTTTTTT

J: TRBJ2-7
D: TRBD1
size: -
V: TRBV6-5
CDR3: CASSHRGSYEQYF
DNA: TGTGCCAGCAGCCACAGGGGTTCCTACGAGCAGTACTTC

J: TRBJ2-4
D: -
size: many
V: TRBV28
CDR3: CASSTRLAGTPDIQYF
DNA: TGTGCCAGCAGTACCAGGCTGGCGGGGACCCCCGACATTCAGTACTTC

J: TRBJ1-4
D: TRBD1
size: -
V: TRBV6-5
CDR3: CASSLQGPEKLFF
DNA: TGTGCCAGCAGCCTACAGGGGCCTGAAAAACTGTTTTTT

J: TRBJ1-6
D: -
size: -
V: TRBV18
CDR3: CASSPASISGPLHF
DNA: TGTGCCAGCTCACCAGCGAGTATCAGCGGACCCCTCCACTTT

J: TRBJ1-2
D: TRBD1
size: -
V: TRBV28
CDR3: CASSWGTDGYTF
DNA: TGTGCCAGCAGTTGGGGGACAGATGGCTACACCTTC

J: TRBJ1-5
D: -
size: -
V: TRBV3-1/TRBV3-2
CDR3: CASSRPRGPQHF
DNA: TGTGCCAGCAGCCGCCCGCGGGGGCCCCAGCATTTT

J: TRBJ2-7
D: TRBD2
size: -
V: TRBV25-1
CDR3: CASSVRTSGFDEQYF
DNA: TGTGCCAGCAGTGTAAGGACTAGCGGGTTCGACGAGCAGTACTTC

J: TRBJ2-5
D: -
size: -
V: TRBV5-6
CDR3: CASSLVSSGETQYF
DNA: TGTGCCAGCAGCTTGGTTTCTAGTGGAGAGACCCAGTACTTC

J: TRBJ2-1
D: TRBD1
size: -
V: TRBV19
CDR3: CASSLGQLGRKFF
DNA: TGTGCCAGTAGTTTGGGACAGCTTGGACGTAAGTTCTTC

J: TRBJ1-1
D: -
size: -
V: TRBV27
CDR3: CASSSPGYTEAFF
DNA: TGTGCCAGCAGTTCTCCGGGTTACACTGAAGCTTTCTTT

J: TRBJ2-1
D: -
size: -
V: TRBV6-2/TRBV6-3
CDR3: CASSPNQNEQFF
DNA: TGTGCCAGCAGCCCTAATCAGAATGAGCAGTTCTTC

J: TRBJ2-3
D: -
size: -
V: TRBV4-2
CDR3: CASSQPLGTQYF
DNA: TGTGCCAGCAGCCAACCCCTCGGTACGCAGTATTTT

J: TRBJ1-1
D: -
size: once
V: TRBV2
CDR3: CASSVARETEAFF
DNA: TGTGCCAGCAGTGTTGCGAGAGAGACTGAAGCTTTCTTT

J: TRBJ1-6
D: -
size: -
V: TRBV30
CDR3: CAWSLQGNSPLHF
DNA: TGTGCCTGGAGTCTACAGGGTAATTCACCCCTCCACTTT

J: TRBJ2-7
D: -
size: -
V: TRBV2
CDR3: CASRSKEQYF
DNA: TGTGCCAGCAGGTCTAAAGAGCAGTACTTC

J: TRBJ2-1
D: -
size: -
V: TRBV4-1
CDR3: CASSRGGTVSYNEQFF
DNA: TGCGCCAGCAGCCGGGGAGGAACCGTCTCCTACAATGAGCAGTTCTTC

J: TRBJ2-3
D: -
size: -
V: TRBV12-3/TRBV12-4
CDR3: CASQNTADTQYF
DNA: TGTGCCAGCCAAAATACAGCAGATACGCAGTATTTT

J: TRBJ1-5
D: -
size: -
V: TRBV11-2
CDR3: CASSLDRDQPQHF
DNA: TGTGCCAGCAGCTTAGATCGGGATCAGCCCCAGCATTTT

J: TRBJ2-2
D: -
size: -
V: TRBV24-1
CDR3: CATSGRGNTGELFF
DNA: TGTGCCACCAGTGGAAGGGGAAACACCGGGGAGCTGTTTTTT

J: TRBJ2-7
D: -
size: -
V: TRBV28
CDR3: CASSLTRVFYEQYF
DNA: TGTGCCAGCAGTTTAACGCGGGTTTTTTACGAGCAGTACTTC

J: TRBJ2-2
D: TRBD1
size: -
V: TRBV18
CDR3: CASSSWTGGELFF
DNA: TGTGCCAGCTCATCCTGGACAGGCGGGGAGCTGTTTTTT

J: TRBJ2-2
D: -
size: -
V: TRBV24-1
CDR3: CATSEAGAGELFF
DNA: TGTGCCACCAGTGAGGCAGGGGCCGGGGAGCTGTTTTTT

J: TRBJ1-5
D: -
size: few
V: TRBV6-6
CDR3: CASNHRTDNQPQHF
DNA: TGTGCCAGCAATCACCGGACAGATAATCAGCCCCAGCATTTT

J: TRBJ2-3
D: -
size: -
V: TRBV7-2
CDR3: CASSPRTVDGGF
DNA: TGTGCCAGCAGCCCTAGGACGGTAGACGGGGGTTTT

J: TRBJ2-5
D: -
size: -
V: TRBV29-1
CDR3: CSVGGDQETQYF
DNA: TGCAGCGTTGGGGGGGACCAAGAGACCCAGTACTTC

J: TRBJ2-5
D: -
size: -
V: TRBV18
CDR3: CASSPLGQGLQETQYF
DNA: TGTGCCAGCTCACCTTTAGGACAAGGTCTTCAAGAGACCCAGTACTTC

J: TRBJ2-7
D: -
size: -
V: TRBV5-4
CDR3: CASSLDKYEQYF
DNA: TGTGCCAGCAGCTTGGACAAGTACGAGCAGTACTTC

J: TRBJ2-3
D: TRBD1
size: -
V: TRBV19
CDR3: CATQRQGRTDTQYF
DNA: TGTGCCACTCAACGACAGGGGCGCACAGATACGCAGTATTTT